This entry describes one T cell receptor beta chain. The antigen remains undetermined. TCRdb re-derived calls from the 5' RACE reads in MiXCR, one entry per CDR3 protein. The sample lists around 230,000 distinct CDR3 sequences; approximately 7.1% were seen once. Unmatched junction bases numbered 7, after V lost 9 bases and J lost 5 bases. CDR3 length: 14 amino acids. CDR1 LGHNA and CDR2 YSLEER come from the germline V gene. This specimen belongs to a study of identical twins. Study-wide points: Within twin pairs, the out-of-frame alpha sequences they shared showed excess low generation probability.

The same sample was also used in a study of T cells expressing NK-cell markers. That paper adds: Seven sequenced donors out of eight were HCMV-seropositive, one seronegative. The CD3+CD56-NKG2C+ fraction of several donors was likewise dominated by these clonotypes.

The source of this sequence is a woman under 30 in good health. The sample comprised CD8+ T cells sorted from blood. The chain combines TRBV4-3 with TRBJ2-7, with 13 nucleotides matching TRBD2. The CDR3 nucleotides read TGCGCCAGTGCCCAAGGACTAGCGGGAGACGAGCAGTACTTC. It yields the protein CASAQGLAGDEQYF.